One sample yielded the 6 T cell receptor beta chains listed below, sequenced in a study of blood T cell repertoires in COVID-19. Profiled with immunoSEQ multiplex PCR; TCRdb holds only in-frame clones, not every one. The data show under 200,000 clones, 80% seen once. Sequenced sample: peripheral blood. The receptors here all came from a man between 60 and 70 years old with acute or convalescent COVID-19.

The rearrangement uses TRBV12-5 and TRBJ2-6; TRBD1 matches 9 bases. This CDR3 is 18 amino acids long. Germline CDR1 LGHNT, CDR2 FRNRAP. The V gene end was trimmed by 6 bases and the J gene end by 0 bases; junction bases not matched to a gene: 9. This CDR3 is CASGQGQGRSSGANVLTF. DNA of the CDR3: TGTGCTAGTGGACAGGGACAGGGACGAAGCTCTGGGGCCAACGTCCTGACTTTC. The entire variable domain, with the rest obtained from reference TRBV12-5 and TRBJ2-6, is as follows: DARVTQTPRHKVTEMGQEVTMRCQPILGHNTVFWYRQTMMQGLELLAYFRNRAPLDDSGMPKDRFSAEMPDATLATLKIQPSEPRDSAVYFCASGQGQGRSSGANVLTFGAGSRLTVL.

The chain carries TRBV19 and TRBJ1-5, with D maybe TRBD1 (6 bases). The CDR3 length is 16 residues. Germline assignment: CDR1 LNHDA and CDR2 SQIVND (reference sequence). With 4 bases removed from V and 0 bases from J, the gap between germline ends came to 13 bases. The CDR3 loop is CASSTTGTRSNQPQHF. The CDR3 DNA sequence: TGTGCCAGTAGTACGACAGGTACCCGTAGCAATCAGCCCCAGCATTTT.

The V gene is TRBV20-1, the J gene TRBJ1-1; D might be TRBD1 (6 bases). The V end lost 3 bases, the J end lost 0 bases, and 14 bases lay between the germline ends. CDR1 is DFQATT, CDR2 SNEGSKA, per germline (reference sequence). The CDR3 runs to 15 residues. CDR3 sequence reads: CSASPGAGVNTEAFF. DNA of the CDR3: TGCAGTGCTAGTCCAGGGGCCGGGGTGAACACTGAAGCTTTCTTT.

This clone was observed a handful of times. V gene TRBV3-1 (or the pseudogene TRBV3-2) combines with J gene TRBJ1-4; no clear D. This CDR3 has 15 residues. Germline V lookup: CDR1 LGHDT, CDR2 YNNKEL (reference sequence). The V and J ends lost 2 bases and 10 bases respectively, with 17 bases between them. The CDR3 spells CASSQWTGREGKLFF. In nucleotides, the CDR3 is TGTGCCAGCAGCCAATGGACTGGGAGAGAAGGAAAACTGTTTTTT.

The table lists this clone with a few counts. The chain recombines TRBV12-5 with TRBJ1-1; weak D call: TRBD1 (6 bases). Germline loops: CDR1 LGHNT, CDR2 FRNRAP. Between the trimmed V and J ends, which lost 5 bases and 11 bases, there was a span of 15 bases. The CDR3 extends over 12 amino acids. Here the CDR3 DNA reads TGTGCTAGTGGTGAACAGGGTGGCTTCGCTTTCTTT. Its protein product is CASGEQGGFAFF.

This clone was observed a few times. This chain joins TRBV18 and TRBJ2-7; 8 positions match TRBD2. Germline values: CDR1 KGHSH, CDR2 LQKENI. The CDR3 covers 16 residues. After removal of 3 bases from V and 4 bases from J, the junction contained 11 bases not matched to a gene. CDR3 region: CASSPEPSGRRYEQYF. CDR3 nucleotides: TGTGCCAGCTCACCGGAGCCGAGCGGGAGACGGTACGAGCAGTACTTC.